What follows are 17 T cell receptor beta chains derived from one specimen sequenced in a study of regulatory T cells in long-lasting Graves disease. The time point was: persistent/refractory GD, antithyroid drugs over 5 years with positive TRAb. TCR sequences were obtained from RNA taken from PBMCs. Relying on iRepertoire HTBI primers and Arm-PCR of CDR3 regions, the team built TCR beta libraries. In TCRdb, the multiplex PCR reads were re-called with MiXCR into one record per CDR3 protein. The profile shows about 460,000 distinct CDR3 sequences, about 20% of them singletons. The specimen comprised peripheral blood mononuclear cells (PBMCs), sampled when the disease was refractory, from a patient treated with antithyroid drugs. These TCRs come from a female donor with Graves disease.

V and J are TRBV18 and TRBJ2-5, with 8 bases identical to TRBD2. CDR1 and CDR2 (germline): KGHSH, LQKENI. The CDR3 length is 13 residues. Trimming cost V 2 bases and J 4 bases; bases outside gene matches: 0. CDR3 amino acids: CASSPAGGETQYF. CDR3 nucleotides: TGTGCCAGCTCACCAGCGGGAGGAGAGACCCAGTACTTC.

The chain carries TRBV6-1 and TRBJ1-1; 10 bases are shared with TRBD1. CDR3 length: 14 amino acids. V shed 7 bases, J shed 4 bases, and the junction held 6 bases outside the gene matches. Germline lookup yields CDR1 MNHNS and CDR2 SASEGT. Here the CDR3 DNA reads TGTGCCAGCATCCCAGGGGACAGGGGCACTGAAGCTTTCTTT. Translated: CASIPGDRGTEAFF.

This clonotype was counted ten times or more. The CDR3 reads CASSLDHRVGGYTF. The CDR3 coding sequence is TGTGCCAGCAGTTTAGACCACAGGGTAGGTGGCTACACCTTC. The chain links TRBV28 to TRBJ1-2, with D possibly TRBD1 on 6 matching bases. V shed 2 bases and J shed 7 bases, with 14 bases lying between them. There are 14 residues in the CDR3. Germline V gene lookup returns CDR1 MDHEN and CDR2 SYDVKM.

This clonotype was detected many times. V and J are TRBV28 and TRBJ1-2; D is unresolved. Per the germline V gene, CDR1 is MDHEN and CDR2 is SYDVKM. CDR3 length: 13 residues. Trimming removed 5 bases from V and 3 bases from J, with 10 bases in between. The CDR3 here is CASSMRTDYGYTF. CDR3 in DNA: TGTGCCAGCAGTATGCGGACGGACTATGGCTACACCTTC.

The V gene is TRBV7-8, the J gene TRBJ2-3; D is possibly TRBD1 (5 bases). The germline gives CDR1 SGHVS, CDR2 FQNEAQ. Between the trimmed V and J ends, which lost 5 bases and 1 base, there was a span of 13 bases. This CDR3 comprises 15 residues. CDR3 DNA sequence: TGTGCCAGCAGCCGGACAAGGATCCGCACAGATACGCAGTATTTT. Residues: CASSRTRIRTDTQYF.

The chain recombines TRBV10-3 with TRBJ1-1; D is uncertain. The germline CDR1 and CDR2 sequences are ENHRY and SYGVKD. The CDR3 totals 14 residues. The V and J ends lost 6 bases and 0 bases respectively, with 11 bases between them. The DNA for the CDR3 is TGTGCCATCAGGGTACAGACCCTGAACACTGAAGCTTTCTTT. Its translation is CAIRVQTLNTEAFF.

The chain carries TRBV28 and TRBJ1-2; D is unclear. Trimming took off 8 bases at V and 3 bases at J, with 16 bases between the two ends. Germline assignment: CDR1 MDHEN and CDR2 SYDVKM. This CDR3 spans 14 amino acids. CDR3 sequence reads: CASSNPRVDYGYTF. CDR3 coding DNA: TGTGCCAGCTCCAACCCGCGGGTGGACTATGGCTACACCTTC.

V usage is TRBV19 and J usage is TRBJ1-5; D perhaps matches TRBD1 (5 bases). This CDR3 is 14 amino acids long. The germline CDR1 and CDR2 sequences are LNHDA and SQIVND (reference sequence). The V end was cut by 1 base, the J end by 3 bases, with 7 bases between. The CDR3, as DNA: TGTGCCAGTAGTATAGTAGGGGTCAATCAGCCCCAGCATTTT. Protein sequence: CASSIVGVNQPQHF.

This clonotype was detected many times. Here the CDR3 DNA reads TGTGCCATCAGTGGGACTACCAGACGGGACAGTGGACGACACTACACCTTC. Residues: CAISGTTRRDSGRHYTF. V and J are TRBV10-3 and TRBJ1-2, with 7 bases matching TRBD1. This CDR3 comprises 17 residues. Looked up from germline, CDR1 is ENHRY and CDR2 is SYGVKD. V dropped 4 bases and J dropped 10; count of bases not matched to a gene: 21.

This clonotype was picked up many times. The gene calls are TRBV28 and TRBJ2-4; D uncertain. Germline assignment: CDR1 MDHEN and CDR2 SYDVKM. V lost 10 bases, J lost 0 bases, and 16 bases lay in between. The CDR3 length is 15 residues. The CDR3 region has the DNA TGTGCCACCCTTGGATTAGGGCTAGCCAAAAACATTCAGTACTTC. Protein: CATLGLGLAKNIQYF. Looking up the rest from reference TRBV28 and TRBJ2-4 gives the full variable domain: DVKVTQSSRYLVKRTGEKVFLECVQDMDHENMFWYRQDPGLGLRLIYFSYDVKMKEKGDIPEGYSVSREKKERFSLILESASTNQTSMYLCATLGLGLAKNIQYFGAGTRLSVL.

A note on this clonotype: Just one base apart from a much larger clone, this may be a read error. The chain joins TRBV10-3 to TRBJ1-5; a weak D match, TRBD1 (5 bases). In germline, CDR1 is ENHRY, CDR2 SYGVKD. This CDR3 is 15 amino acids long. Trimming removed 3 bases at V and 2 bases at J, with 11 bases between. CDR3 region: CAISDGGRGNQPQHF. DNA of the CDR3: TGTGCCATCAGTGATGGGGGTAGGGGCAATCAGCCCCAGCATTTT.

This sequence joins TRBV19 and TRBJ2-2; D gene uncertain. The CDR3 runs to 14 residues. The V end lost 7 bases, the J end lost 2 bases, and 11 bases lay between the germline ends. The germline gives CDR1 LNHDA, CDR2 SQIVND (reference sequence). The CDR3, as DNA: TGTGCCAGTACCCTTAACAGAAACACCGGGGAGCTGTTTTTT. It encodes CASTLNRNTGELFF.

This clonotype appeared once. This sequence may be a read error, since a much larger clone differs from it by one base. This chain uses TRBV6-2 or TRBV6-3 with TRBJ1-2; D possibly corresponds to TRBD1 (5 bases). Germline V gene sequence: CDR1 MNHEY, CDR2 SVGEGT. The CDR3 is 13 amino acids. In nucleotides, the CDR3 is TGTGCCGGCAGTCCACCAGGCTGGGACGGCTACACCTTC. Encoded protein: CAGSPPGWDGYTF.

This chain uses TRBV3-1 with TRBJ2-4; possible D gene TRBD2, 6 bases. The germline gives CDR1 LGHDT, CDR2 YNNKEL (reference sequence). CDR3 length equals 16 residues. Trimming cost V 4 bases and J 5 bases, with 18 bases left between them. In nucleotides, the CDR3 is TGTGCCAGCAGCCCAGGTTGGGCGGGAAGGCAAAACATTCAGTACTTC. Protein sequence: CASSPGWAGRQNIQYF.

This clonotype has at least ten counts. V is TRBV12-3 or TRBV12-4 and J is TRBJ1-1; no clear D. The ends were cut back, 6 bases at V and 3 bases at J, with 11 bases in the middle. CDR3 length: 13 amino acids. The CDR3 region is CASRTLIDTEAFF. The CDR3 coding sequence is TGTGCCAGCAGGACCCTGATAGACACTGAAGCTTTCTTT.

This clonotype was counted at least ten times. The chain links TRBV28 to TRBJ1-1; D may be TRBD1 (6 bases). The germline gives CDR1 MDHEN, CDR2 SYDVKM. CDR3 length equals 15 residues. V was shortened by 3 bases and J by 2 bases, with 13 bases between the two germline ends. The CDR3 here is CASSFWGQQNTEAFF. The CDR3, as DNA: TGTGCCAGCAGTTTCTGGGGGCAACAAAACACTGAAGCTTTCTTT.

This clonotype was observed at least ten times. The V call is TRBV28, the J call TRBJ1-4, with TRBD1 as a possible D gene (6 bases). V shed 6 bases and J shed 5 bases, with 13 bases lying between them. Per germline, CDR1 MDHEN and CDR2 SYDVKM. This CDR3 region has 14 residues. CDR3 protein: CASREGTSNEKLFF. The CDR3 region has the DNA TGTGCCAGCAGGGAGGGGACAAGCAATGAAAAACTGTTTTTT.